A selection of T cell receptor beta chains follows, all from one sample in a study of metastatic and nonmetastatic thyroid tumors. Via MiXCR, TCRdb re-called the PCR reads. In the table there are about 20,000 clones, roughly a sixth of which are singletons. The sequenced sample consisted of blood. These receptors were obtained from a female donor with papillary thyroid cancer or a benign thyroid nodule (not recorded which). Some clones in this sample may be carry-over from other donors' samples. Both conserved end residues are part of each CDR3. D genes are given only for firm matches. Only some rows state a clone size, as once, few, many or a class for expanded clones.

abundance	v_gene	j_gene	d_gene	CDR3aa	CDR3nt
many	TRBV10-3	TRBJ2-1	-	CAADPEGSSYNEQFF	TGTGCCGCCGACCCGGAGGGTAGCTCCTACAATGAGCAGTTCTTC
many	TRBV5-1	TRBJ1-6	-	CASSSLQNSPLHF	TGCGCCAGCAGCTCCTTACAGAATTCACCCCTCCACTTT
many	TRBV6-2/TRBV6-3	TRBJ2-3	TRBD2	CASTPAGVRTSTDTQYF	TGTGCCAGCACCCCGGCGGGGGTGAGGACTAGCACAGATACGCAGTATTTT
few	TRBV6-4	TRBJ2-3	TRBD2	CASSGWVSSGGYTDTQYF	TGTGCCAGCAGTGGGTGGGTTTCTAGCGGGGGGTACACAGATACGCAGTATTTT
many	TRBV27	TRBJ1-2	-	CASSWGRSYGYTF	TGTGCCAGCAGTTGGGGTAGGAGCTATGGCTACACCTTC
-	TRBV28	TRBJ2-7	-	CASSAPSGFSYEQYF	TGTGCCAGCAGTGCCCCGAGCGGGTTCTCCTACGAGCAGTACTTC
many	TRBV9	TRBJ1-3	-	CASSRGGNTIYF	TGTGCCAGCAGCAGAGGTGGAAACACCATATATTTT
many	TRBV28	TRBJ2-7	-	CASYRGGYEQYF	TGTGCCAGTTACAGGGGGGGCTACGAGCAGTACTTC
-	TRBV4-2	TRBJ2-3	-	CASSQSGGRALLGPDTQYF	TGTGCCAGCAGCCAATCTGGCGGAAGGGCCCTTCTCGGGCCAGACACGCAGTATTTT
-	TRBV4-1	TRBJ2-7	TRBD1	CASSRTTGGDEPYF	TGCGCCAGCAGCCGGACGACAGGGGGAGACGAGCCGTACTTC
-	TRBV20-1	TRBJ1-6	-	CSARDYQQPSNSPLHF	TGCAGTGCTAGAGATTACCAACAGCCATCAAATTCACCCCTCCACTTT
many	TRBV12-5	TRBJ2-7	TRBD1	CASGVGQGSLLEQYF	TGTGCTAGTGGTGTGGGACAGGGCTCTCTTTTGGAGCAGTACTTC
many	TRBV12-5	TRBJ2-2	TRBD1	CASRDSNTGELFF	TGTGCGAGCCGGGACAGCAACACCGGGGAGCTGTTTTTT
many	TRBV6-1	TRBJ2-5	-	CASSFGVLGETQYF	TGTGCCAGCAGTTTTGGGGTTCTGGGAGAGACCCAGTACTTC
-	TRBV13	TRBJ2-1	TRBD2	CASSLGLAGGFGEQFF	TGTGCCAGCAGCTTAGGCCTAGCGGGAGGATTTGGCGAGCAGTTCTTC
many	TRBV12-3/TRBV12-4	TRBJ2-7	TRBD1	CASSPTGQSYEQYF	TGTGCCAGCAGCCCGACGGGACAGTCCTACGAGCAGTACTTC
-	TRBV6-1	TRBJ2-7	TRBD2	CASSKIASGRGEQYF	TGTGCCAGCAGCAAAATCGCCAGCGGGAGGGGTGAGCAGTACTTC
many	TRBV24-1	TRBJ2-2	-	CATSETVANTGELFF	TGTGCCACCAGTGAAACCGTCGCGAACACCGGGGAGCTGTTTTTT
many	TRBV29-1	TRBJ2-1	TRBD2	CSVLLRTSGSYNEQFF	TGCAGCGTTTTGCTCCGGACTAGCGGTTCCTACAATGAGCAGTTCTTC
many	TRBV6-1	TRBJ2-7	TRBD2	CATTSGLLVAYEQYF	TGTGCCACGACTAGCGGCCTATTAGTCGCCTACGAGCAGTACTTC
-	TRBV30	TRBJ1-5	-	CAWTRDSNQPQHF	TGTGCCTGGACCCGGGATTCCAATCAGCCCCAGCATTTT
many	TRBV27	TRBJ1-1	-	CASSFRGNTEAFF	TGTGCCAGCAGTTTCCGGGGTAACACTGAAGCTTTCTTT
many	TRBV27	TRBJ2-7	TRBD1	CASSRQGPFPYEQYF	TGTGCCAGCAGCCGACAGGGCCCTTTCCCCTACGAGCAGTACTTC
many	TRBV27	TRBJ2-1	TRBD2	CASGLAASYNEQFF	TGTGCCAGCGGACTAGCGGCCTCCTACAATGAGCAGTTCTTC
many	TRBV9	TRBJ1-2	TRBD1	CASSVVGTEIYTF	TGTGCCAGCAGCGTAGTTGGGACAGAAATCTACACCTTC
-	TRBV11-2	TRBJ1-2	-	CASSLEQGFGYFRRAVGYTF	TGTGCCAGCAGCTTAGAGCAGGGGTTCGGCTATTTCCGTCGGGCTGTTGGCTACACCTTC
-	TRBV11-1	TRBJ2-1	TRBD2	CASSRTSVEQFF	TGTGCCAGCAGCCGGACTAGCGTGGAGCAGTTCTTC
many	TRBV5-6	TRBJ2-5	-	CASAYNQETQYF	TGTGCCAGCGCCTACAATCAAGAGACCCAGTACTTC
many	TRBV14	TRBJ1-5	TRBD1	CASNRDRVHLKYFSNQPQHF	TGTGCCAGCAACCGGGACAGGGTTCACCTTAAATACTTTAGCAATCAGCCCCAGCATTTT
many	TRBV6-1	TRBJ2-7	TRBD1	CASRGTGSYEQYF	TGTGCCAGCAGGGGGACAGGGAGCTACGAGCAGTACTTC
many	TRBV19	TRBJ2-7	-	CASRGGSYEQYF	TGTGCCAGTAGGGGCGGATCCTACGAGCAGTACTTC
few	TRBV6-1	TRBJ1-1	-	CASKNNWQDQKAFF	TGTGCCAGCAAGAACAATTGGCAGGACCAAAAAGCTTTCTTT
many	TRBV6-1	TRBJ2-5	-	CASSDWGETQYF	TGTGCCAGCAGTGATTGGGGGGAGACCCAGTACTTC
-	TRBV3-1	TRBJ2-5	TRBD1	CASSLPRGLGETQYF	TGTGCCAGCAGCCTCCCTAGGGGGCTCGGAGAGACCCAGTACTTC
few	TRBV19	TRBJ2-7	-	CASKVEEQYF	TGTGCCAGTAAGGTTGAGGAGCAGTACTTC
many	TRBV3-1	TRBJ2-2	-	CASSQEGGTGELFF	TGTGCCAGCAGCCAAGAGGGAGGCACCGGGGAGCTGTTTTTT
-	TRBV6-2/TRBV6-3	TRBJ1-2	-	CASSYDPGDGYTF	TGTGCCAGCAGTTACGATCCCGGGGATGGCTACACCTTC
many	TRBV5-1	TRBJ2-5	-	CASSLDDVWETQYF	TGCGCCAGCAGCCTCGACGACGTCTGGGAGACCCAGTACTTC
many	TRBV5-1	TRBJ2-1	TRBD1	CASSLGGQGNEQFF	TGCGCCAGCAGCTTGGGAGGACAGGGGAATGAGCAGTTCTTC
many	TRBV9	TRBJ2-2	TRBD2	CASSGGGLAGAVGELFF	TGTGCCAGCAGCGGGGGGGGACTAGCGGGAGCGGTCGGGGAGCTGTTTTTT
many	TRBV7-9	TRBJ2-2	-	CASSSQGTGELFF	TGTGCCAGCAGCTCACAGGGAACCGGGGAGCTGTTTTTT
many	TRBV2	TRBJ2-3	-	CASRNQRFSTDTQYF	TGTGCCAGCAGGAACCAGCGGTTTAGCACAGATACGCAGTATTTT
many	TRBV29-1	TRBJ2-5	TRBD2	CSVEARLAGTQYF	TGCAGCGTTGAAGCCCGACTAGCGGGGACCCAGTACTTC
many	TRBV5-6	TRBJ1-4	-	CASSFRWAWEKLFF	TGTGCCAGCAGCTTTAGGTGGGCCTGGGAAAAACTGTTTTTT
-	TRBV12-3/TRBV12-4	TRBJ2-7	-	CASSLEGFSYEQYF	TGTGCCAGCAGTCTGGAGGGCTTTTCCTACGAGCAGTACTTC
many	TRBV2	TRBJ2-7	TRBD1	CASRAGTGDYEQYF	TGTGCCAGCAGGGCCGGGACAGGGGACTACGAGCAGTACTTC
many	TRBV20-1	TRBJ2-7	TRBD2	CSGTSGLYEQYF	TGCAGTGGGACTAGCGGACTTTACGAGCAGTACTTC
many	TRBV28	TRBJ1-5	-	CASSLGQGRGSNQPQHF	TGTGCCAGCAGTTTAGGGCAGGGAAGGGGCAGCAATCAGCCCCAGCATTTT
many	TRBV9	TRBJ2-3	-	CASKATQADTQYF	TGTGCCAGCAAGGCCACCCAGGCAGATACGCAGTATTTT
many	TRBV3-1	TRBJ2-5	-	CASSQFRTGEEETQYF	TGTGCCAGCAGCCAATTCAGAACAGGGGAGGAAGAGACCCAGTACTTC
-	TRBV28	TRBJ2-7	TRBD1	CASTETNRGEQYF	TGTGCCAGCACCGAAACGAACAGGGGCGAGCAGTACTTC
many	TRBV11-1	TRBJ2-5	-	CASSLSVLQETQYF	TGTGCCAGCAGCTTGAGTGTCCTCCAAGAGACCCAGTACTTC
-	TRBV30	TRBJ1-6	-	CAWSVGDTYNSPLHF	TGTGCCTGGAGTGTAGGGGACACTTATAATTCACCCCTCCACTTT
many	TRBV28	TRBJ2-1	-	CASNPTGRAYNEQFF	TGTGCCAGCAACCCCACAGGGCGCGCCTACAATGAGCAGTTCTTC
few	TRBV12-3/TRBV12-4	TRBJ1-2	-	CANRKWYGYTF	TGTGCCAACCGTAAGTGGTATGGCTACACCTTC
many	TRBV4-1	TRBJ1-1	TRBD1	CASSQGGQGASVNTEAFF	TGCGCCAGCAGCCAGGGGGGACAGGGGGCGTCGGTAAACACTGAAGCTTTCTTT
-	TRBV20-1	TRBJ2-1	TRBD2	CSASPGLAGEQFF	TGCAGTGCTAGCCCGGGACTAGCGGGGGAGCAGTTCTTC
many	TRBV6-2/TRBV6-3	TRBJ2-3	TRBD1	CASSTPGGADTQYF	TGTGCCAGCAGTACCCCAGGGGGCGCAGATACGCAGTATTTT
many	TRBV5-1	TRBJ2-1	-	CASSLLPGLDYNEQFF	TGCGCCAGCAGCTTGCTGCCGGGACTCGACTACAATGAGCAGTTCTTC